Included here is one TCR beta chain sequence, with context. In the original processing: How many nucleated cells were present was estimated from reference gene primer amplification. TCRdb keeps only in-frame clones here, not all; method: immunoSEQ multiplex PCR. The V and J calls and clone size are taken from that table; D and trimming were inferred from the DNA. The repertoire consists of 150,000 to 200,000 clones, with under 90% occurring once and the leading ten covering about 6.7%. The CDR3 length is 17 residues. Germline V gene lookup returns CDR1 SGHAT and CDR2 FQNNGV. V was clipped by 2 bases and J by 0 bases, with 15 bases between them. The data belong to a study of blood T cell repertoires in COVID-19. Turning to the study itself: The origin of the acute and convalescent COVID-19 samples was the United States, Italy and Spain. From T cells, B-cell-depleted T cells, or PBMCs came the material, which was cDNA or gDNA.

V gene TRBV11-2 combines with J gene TRBJ2-3, with D maybe TRBD2 (6 bases). The sequenced sample consisted of peripheral blood. The sequence was obtained from a man in his forties with acute or convalescent COVID-19. The CDR3 is CASSLFFAGPSTDTQYF. CDR3 sequence (DNA): TGTGCCAGCAGCTTATTTTTTGCGGGACCTAGCACAGATACGCAGTATTTT.